One sample yielded the 5 T cell receptor beta chains listed below, sequenced in a study of OX40 agonist ivuxolimab in advanced cancers. The assay was immunoSEQ multiplex PCR, and TCRdb's table has in-frame clones only and misses some. The sample has roughly 80,000 clones, approximately 86% seen once. Sequencing used CD4+ or CD8+ T cells sorted from blood, obtained in a trial of the OX40 agonist ivuxolimab. The origin of the receptors is an adult with an advanced solid tumor such as melanoma, head and neck, liver or kidney cancer.

In nucleotides, the CDR3 is TGTGCCAGCAGCTTAGCCCCCTCGAGGGTGGGCAATCAGCCCCAGCATTTT. Its protein product is CASSLAPSRVGNQPQHF. The chain combines TRBV11-2 with TRBJ1-5, with no clear D. The germline V and J ends were trimmed by 1 base and 2 bases, with 15 bases remaining between them. The CDR3 runs 17 residues. Germline CDR1 reads SGHAT; CDR2 reads FQNNGV.

The genes are TRBV19 and TRBJ2-5; no clear D gene. The CDR3 runs to 13 residues. V lost 3 bases to trimming and J lost 1 base, with 6 bases between them. Germline values: CDR1 LNHDA, CDR2 SQIVND (reference sequence). CDR3 DNA: TGTGCCAGTAGTATGACCGTCCAAGAGACCCAGTACTTC. Encoded protein: CASSMTVQETQYF.

This clone came up once. This chain connects TRBV7-2 to TRBJ2-5; 7 bases line up with TRBD2. CDR1 is SGHTA, CDR2 FQGNSA, per germline. The J segment lost 4 bases and the V segment lost 1 base, leaving 9 bases of the junction unmatched. The CDR3 extends over 16 amino acids. The CDR3 loop reads CASSLGGQGGAETQYF. CDR3 in DNA: TGTGCCAGCAGCTTAGGAGGTCAGGGAGGGGCAGAGACCCAGTACTTC.

The chain joins TRBV6-1 to TRBJ2-7; 9 positions agree with TRBD1. Unmatched junction bases numbered 9, after V lost 7 bases and J lost 2 bases. CDR3 length: 15 amino acids. Germline CDR1 and CDR2: MNHNS and SASEGT. CDR3 sequence (DNA): TGTGCCAGCACCGGGTGGGGACAGGGCCCCTACGAGCAGTACTTC. Residues: CASTGWGQGPYEQYF.

V and J are TRBV4-2 and TRBJ1-1; 8 positions agree with TRBD1. Germline CDR1 is LGHNA and CDR2 is YNFKEQ. This CDR3 comprises 15 residues. Trimming cost V 1 base and J 5 bases; bases outside gene matches: 6. For the CDR3, the DNA is TGTGCCAGCAGCCAAGGGACAGGGAGGGGGACTGAAGCTTTCTTT. As protein: CASSQGTGRGTEAFF.